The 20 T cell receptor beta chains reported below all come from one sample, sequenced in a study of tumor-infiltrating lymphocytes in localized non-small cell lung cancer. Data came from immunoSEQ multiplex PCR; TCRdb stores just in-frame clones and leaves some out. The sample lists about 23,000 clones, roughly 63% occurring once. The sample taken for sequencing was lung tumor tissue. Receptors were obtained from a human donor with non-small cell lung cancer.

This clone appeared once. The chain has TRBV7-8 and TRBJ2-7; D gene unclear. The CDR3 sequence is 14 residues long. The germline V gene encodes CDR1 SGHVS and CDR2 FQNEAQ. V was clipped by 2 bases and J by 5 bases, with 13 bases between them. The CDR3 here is CASSLNVRSDEQYF. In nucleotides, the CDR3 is TGTGCCAGCAGCTTAAATGTCAGGTCCGACGAGCAGTACTTC.

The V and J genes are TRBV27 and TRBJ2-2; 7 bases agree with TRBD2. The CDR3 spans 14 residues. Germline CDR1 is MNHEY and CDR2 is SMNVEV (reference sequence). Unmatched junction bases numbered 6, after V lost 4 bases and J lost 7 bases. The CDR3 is CASSSWGEGGELFF. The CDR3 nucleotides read TGTGCCAGCAGTTCATGGGGGGAGGGCGGGGAGCTGTTTTTT.

The CDR3: CASSMSRDSYEQYF. The CDR3 region has the DNA TGTGCCAGTAGTATGTCCAGGGACTCCTACGAGCAGTACTTC. The chain joins TRBV19 to TRBJ2-7, with D possibly matching TRBD1 (5 bases). The germline V and J ends were trimmed by 3 bases and 0 bases, with 9 bases remaining between them. There are 14 residues in the CDR3. The germline gives CDR1 LNHDA, CDR2 SQIVND (reference sequence).

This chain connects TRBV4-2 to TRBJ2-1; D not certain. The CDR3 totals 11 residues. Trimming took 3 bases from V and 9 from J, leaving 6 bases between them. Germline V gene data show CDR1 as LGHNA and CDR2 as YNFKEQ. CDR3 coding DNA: TGTGCCAGCAGCCACTTGGGTGAGCAGTTCTTC. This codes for CASSHLGEQFF.

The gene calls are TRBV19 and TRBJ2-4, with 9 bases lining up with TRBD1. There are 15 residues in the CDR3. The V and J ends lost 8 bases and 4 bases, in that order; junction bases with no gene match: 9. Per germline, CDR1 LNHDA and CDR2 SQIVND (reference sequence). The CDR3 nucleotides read TGTGCCAGTTCCACAGGGGGCGGCTTAAAAAACATTCAGTACTTC. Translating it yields CASSTGGGLKNIQYF. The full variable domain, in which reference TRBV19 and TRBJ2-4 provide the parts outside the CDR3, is DGGITQSPKYLFRKEGQNVTLSCEQNLNHDAMYWYRQDPGQGLRLIYYSQIVNDFQKGDIAEGYSVSREKKESFPLTVTSAQKNPTAFYLCASSTGGGLKNIQYFGAGTRLSVL.

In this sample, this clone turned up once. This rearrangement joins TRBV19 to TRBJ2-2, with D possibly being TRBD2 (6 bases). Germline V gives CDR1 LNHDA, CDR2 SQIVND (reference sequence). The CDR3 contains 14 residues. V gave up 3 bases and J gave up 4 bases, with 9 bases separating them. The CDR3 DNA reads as TGTGCCAGTAGTATTGGAGGGGTCACCGGGGAGCTGTTTTTT. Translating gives CASSIGGVTGELFF.

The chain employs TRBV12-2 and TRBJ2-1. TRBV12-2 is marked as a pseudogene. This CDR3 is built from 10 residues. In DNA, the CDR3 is TGTGCAAGTCGCTTAAATGAGCAGTTCTTC. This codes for CASRLNEQFF.

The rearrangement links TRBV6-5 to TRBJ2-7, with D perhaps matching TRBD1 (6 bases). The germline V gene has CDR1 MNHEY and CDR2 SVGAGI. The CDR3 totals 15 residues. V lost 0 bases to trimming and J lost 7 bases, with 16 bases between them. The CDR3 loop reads CASSYSPPGVYEQYF. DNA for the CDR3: TGTGCCAGCAGTTACTCTCCTCCAGGGGTTTATGAGCAGTACTTC.

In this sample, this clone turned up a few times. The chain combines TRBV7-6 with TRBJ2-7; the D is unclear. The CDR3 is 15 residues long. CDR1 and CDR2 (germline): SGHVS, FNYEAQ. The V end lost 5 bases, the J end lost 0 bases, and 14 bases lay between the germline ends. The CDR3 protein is CASSPQPAGSYEQYF. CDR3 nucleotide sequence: TGTGCCAGCAGCCCCCAACCGGCCGGCTCCTACGAGCAGTACTTC.

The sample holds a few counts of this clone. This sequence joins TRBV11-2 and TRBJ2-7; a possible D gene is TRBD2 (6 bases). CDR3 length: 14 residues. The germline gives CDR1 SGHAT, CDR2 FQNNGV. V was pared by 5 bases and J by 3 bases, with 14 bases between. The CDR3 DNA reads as TGTGCCAGCAGCCCCACCACCGGGAGCTACGAGCAGTACTTC. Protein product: CASSPTTGSYEQYF.

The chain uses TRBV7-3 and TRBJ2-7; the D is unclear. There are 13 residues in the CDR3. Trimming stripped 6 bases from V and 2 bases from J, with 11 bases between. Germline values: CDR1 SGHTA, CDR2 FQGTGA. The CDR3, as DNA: TGTGCCAGCAGTATCGCCGGGCCCTACGAGCAGTACTTC. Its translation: CASSIAGPYEQYF.

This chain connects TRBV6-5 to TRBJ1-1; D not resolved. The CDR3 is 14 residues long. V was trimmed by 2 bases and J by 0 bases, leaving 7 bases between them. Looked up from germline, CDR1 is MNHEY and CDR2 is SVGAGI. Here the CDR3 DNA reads TGTGCCAGCAGTTACGGGTTCATGAACACTGAAGCTTTCTTT. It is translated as CASSYGFMNTEAFF.

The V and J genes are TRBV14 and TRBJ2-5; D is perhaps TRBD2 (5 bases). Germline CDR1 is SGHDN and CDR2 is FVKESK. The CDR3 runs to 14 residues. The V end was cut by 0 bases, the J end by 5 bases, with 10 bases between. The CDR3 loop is CASSQDLGGETQYF. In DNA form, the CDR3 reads TGTGCCAGCAGCCAAGATCTGGGCGGGGAGACCCAGTACTTC.

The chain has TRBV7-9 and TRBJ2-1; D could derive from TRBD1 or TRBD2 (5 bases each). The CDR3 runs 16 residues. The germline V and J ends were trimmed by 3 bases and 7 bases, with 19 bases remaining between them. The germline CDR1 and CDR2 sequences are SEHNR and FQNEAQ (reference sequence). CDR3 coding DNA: TGTGCCAGCAGCTTTGGGCAGGGAGAAGTTTGGAATGAGCAGTTCTTC. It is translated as CASSFGQGEVWNEQFF.

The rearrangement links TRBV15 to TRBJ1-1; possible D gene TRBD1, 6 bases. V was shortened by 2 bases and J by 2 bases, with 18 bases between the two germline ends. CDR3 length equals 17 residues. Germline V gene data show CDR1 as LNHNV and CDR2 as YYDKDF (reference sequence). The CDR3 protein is CATSRPSRGGGNTEAFF. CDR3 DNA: TGTGCCACCAGCAGACCCTCCAGGGGAGGGGGAAACACTGAAGCTTTCTTT. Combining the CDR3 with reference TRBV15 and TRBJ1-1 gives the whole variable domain DAMVIQNPRYQVTQFGKPVTLSCSQTLNHNVMYWYQQKSSQAPKLLFHYYDKDFNNEADTPDNFQSRRPNTSFCFLDIRSPGLGDTAMYLCATSRPSRGGGNTEAFFGQGTRLTVV.

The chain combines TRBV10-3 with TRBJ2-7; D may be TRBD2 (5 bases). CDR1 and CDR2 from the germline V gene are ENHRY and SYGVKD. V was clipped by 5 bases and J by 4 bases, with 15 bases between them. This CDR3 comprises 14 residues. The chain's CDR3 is CAISSIREFYEQYF. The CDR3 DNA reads TGTGCCATCAGTTCGATACGGGAATTTTACGAGCAGTACTTC.

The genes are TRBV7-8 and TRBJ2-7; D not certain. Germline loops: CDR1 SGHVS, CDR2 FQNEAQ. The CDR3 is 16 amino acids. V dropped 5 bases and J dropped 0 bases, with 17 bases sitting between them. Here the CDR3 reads CASSPTPGRSSYEQYF. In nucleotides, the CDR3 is TGTGCCAGCAGCCCAACCCCGGGCCGAAGCTCCTACGAGCAGTACTTC.

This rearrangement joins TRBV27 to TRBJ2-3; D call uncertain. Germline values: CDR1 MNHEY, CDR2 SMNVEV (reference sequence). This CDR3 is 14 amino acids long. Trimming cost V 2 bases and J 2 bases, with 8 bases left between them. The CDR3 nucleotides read TGTGCCAGCAGTTTAGGCTTATCCACAGATACGCAGTATTTT. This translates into CASSLGLSTDTQYF.

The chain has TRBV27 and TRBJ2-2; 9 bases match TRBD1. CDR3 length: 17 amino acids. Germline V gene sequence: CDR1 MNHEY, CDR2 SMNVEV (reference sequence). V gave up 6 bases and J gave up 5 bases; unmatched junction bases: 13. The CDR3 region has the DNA TGTGCCAGCAGAAGGGGACAGGGCCACCTGGGGACCGGGGAGCTGTTTTTT. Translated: CASRRGQGHLGTGELFF.

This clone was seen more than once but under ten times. The DNA of the CDR3 is TGTGCCAGCAGCGTTCTCCGGGGTCGAGGAGGCTACACCTTC. Amino acids: CASSVLRGRGGYTF. V is TRBV9 and J is TRBJ1-2; D is unresolved. Per the germline V gene, CDR1 is SGDLS and CDR2 is YYNGEE. This CDR3 is built from 14 residues. The V end lost 2 bases, the J end lost 8 bases, and 16 bases lay between the germline ends.